The clone carrying this T cell receptor beta chain showed up many times. Its target is not known. V was pared by 0 bases and J by 4 bases, with 10 bases between. The CDR3 spans 15 residues. Germline assignment: CDR1 SGHTA and CDR2 FQGNSA. This record belongs to a study of T cell repertoires in cytomegalovirus infection. Overall study findings and caveats: HLA-C-restricted CMV clonotypes gave the most frequent clonotype in two of eight donors.

From the reads, TCRdb called clonotypes with MiXCR, one entry per CDR3 protein. This table has roughly 320,000 distinct CDR3 sequences, about 9.1% appearing once. Sequenced: PBMCs. The J gene is TRBJ2-1, the V gene TRBV7-2; D tentatively reads TRBD1 or TRBD2 (6 bases each). The sequence was collected from a human donor in good health (CMV status not recorded). Some clones in this sample may be carry-over from other donors' samples. The CDR3 bases are TGTGCCAGCAGCTTAGCCCGGGGGCCTTACAATGAGCAGTTCTTC. Translation: CASSLARGPYNEQFF.